The 29 T cell receptor beta chains listed next were all sequenced from one sample in a study of OX40 agonist ivuxolimab in advanced cancers. Sequencing used immunoSEQ multiplex PCR; TCRdb keeps in-frame clones, though not all of them. The profile shows some 41,000 clones, over 75% of them singletons. Source: CD4+ or CD8+ T cells sorted from blood, taken in a trial of the OX40 agonist ivuxolimab. The receptors were sampled from an adult with an advanced solid tumor such as melanoma, head and neck, liver or kidney cancer.

This chain's CDR3 is CASKGVAGIHEQFF. In DNA form, the CDR3 reads TGCGCCAGCAAGGGAGTAGCCGGAATCCATGAGCAGTTCTTC. The chain links TRBV5-1 to TRBJ2-1, with D tentatively TRBD2 (5 bases). Germline values: CDR1 SGHRS, CDR2 YFSETQ. V shed 6 bases and J shed 8 bases, with 18 bases lying between them. The CDR3 is 14 amino acids. Using reference TRBV5-1 and TRBJ2-1 for the parts outside the CDR3, the full variable domain is KAGVTQTPRYLIKTRGQQVTLSCSPISGHRSVSWYQQTPGQGLQFLFEYFSETQRNKGNFPGRFSGRQFSNSRSEMNVSTLELGDSALYLCASKGVAGIHEQFFGPGTRLTVL.

V is TRBV2 and J is TRBJ2-7; D may match TRBD1 or TRBD2 (6 bases each). The CDR3 loop spans 17 amino acids. Looked up from germline, CDR1 is SNHLY and CDR2 is FYNNEI. Trimming took 6 bases from V and 4 from J, leaving 25 bases between them. For the CDR3, the DNA is TGTGCCAGCAGGGGGAGGACAGTTTTTGGGGGGCAATACGAGCAGTACTTC. This gives the protein CASRGRTVFGGQYEQYF.

The chain has TRBV28 and TRBJ1-2; TRBD1 is a possible D gene (6 bases). V was cut by 3 bases and J by 7 bases, with 18 bases left in between. The CDR3 runs to 15 residues. Germline V gene data show CDR1 as MDHEN and CDR2 as SYDVKM. This CDR3 reads CASSFVQGGSGGYTF. The CDR3 coding sequence is TGTGCCAGCAGTTTTGTACAGGGCGGCAGTGGTGGCTACACCTTC.

V is TRBV28 and J is TRBJ1-2; D perhaps matches TRBD1 (6 bases). Germline V CDR1 and CDR2: MDHEN, SYDVKM. CDR3 size: 13 residues. The V end lost 3 bases, the J end lost 9 bases, and 14 bases lay between the germline ends. Written as DNA, the CDR3 is TGTGCCAGCAGTTTGATGGGGGCGAGGAGCTACACCTTC. It yields the protein CASSLMGARSYTF.

In its sample, this clone was seen once. The V and J genes are TRBV27 and TRBJ1-1; a weak D match, TRBD1 (5 bases). The V end lost 4 bases, the J end lost 0 bases, and 15 bases lay between the germline ends. CDR1 and CDR2 from the germline V gene are MNHEY and SMNVEV (reference sequence). The CDR3 length is 16 residues. The CDR3 sequence is CASSSVGRGMNTEAFF. DNA of the CDR3: TGTGCCAGCAGTTCGGTGGGACGGGGGATGAACACTGAAGCTTTCTTT.

V gene TRBV7-3 combines with J gene TRBJ2-1, with D unclear. The germline CDR1 and CDR2 sequences are SGHTA and FQGTGA. V was pared by 4 bases and J by 2 bases, with 6 bases between. CDR3 length: 13 amino acids. Here the CDR3 DNA reads TGTGCCAGCAGCTCTAAGGCCTACAATGAGCAGTTCTTC. This encodes CASSSKAYNEQFF.

V gene TRBV10-3 combines with J gene TRBJ2-3; a possible D gene is TRBD2 (7 bases). Trimming removed 4 bases at V and 3 bases at J, with 20 bases between. The germline CDR1 and CDR2 sequences are ENHRY and SYGVKD. The CDR3 sequence is 17 residues long. CDR3 coding DNA: TGTGCCATCAGTGGTCAAAGCGGGACAAGTTTAACAGATACGCAGTATTTT. As protein: CAISGQSGTSLTDTQYF.

The chain employs TRBV5-1 and TRBJ2-7; 12 bases fit TRBD2. Germline CDR1 reads SGHRS; CDR2 reads YFSETQ. The V segment lost 4 bases and the J segment 3 bases; nucleotides outside the gene matches: 11. This CDR3 is built from 17 residues. The CDR3 sequence is CASSTYSGTSGFYEQYF. CDR3 nucleotides: TGCGCCAGCAGCACCTACTCCGGGACTAGCGGGTTCTACGAGCAGTACTTC. The whole variable domain, remainder taken from reference TRBV5-1 and TRBJ2-7, is KAGVTQTPRYLIKTRGQQVTLSCSPISGHRSVSWYQQTPGQGLQFLFEYFSETQRNKGNFPGRFSGRQFSNSRSEMNVSTLELGDSALYLCASSTYSGTSGFYEQYFGPGTRLTVT.

The chain uses TRBV19 and TRBJ1-5, with a weak D call TRBD1 (5 bases). Between the trimmed V and J ends, which lost 6 bases and 7 bases, there was a span of 19 bases. CDR3 length: 15 residues. Germline V gene data show CDR1 as LNHDA and CDR2 as SQIVND (reference sequence). CDR3 nucleotide sequence: TGTGCCAGTAGGGGGGATCCAAACAGTGGACAGCCCCAGCATTTT. Translated, it gives CASRGDPNSGQPQHF.

The genes are TRBV28 and TRBJ1-1; weak D call: TRBD1 (6 bases). The CDR3 has 13 amino acids. Between the trimmed V and J ends, which lost 8 bases and 0 bases, there was a span of 10 bases. Germline loops: CDR1 MDHEN, CDR2 SYDVKM. CDR3 sequence reads: CASGDTLNTEAFF. CDR3 sequence (DNA): TGTGCCAGCGGGGACACCTTGAACACTGAAGCTTTCTTT. The full variable domain, with the rest looked up from reference TRBV28 and TRBJ1-1, is DVKVTQSSRYLVKRTGEKVFLECVQDMDHENMFWYRQDPGLGLRLIYFSYDVKMKEKGDIPEGYSVSREKKERFSLILESASTNQTSMYLCASGDTLNTEAFFGQGTRLTVV.

The V call is TRBV5-4, the J call TRBJ1-1, with 9 nucleotides matching TRBD1. Trimming removed 2 bases from V and 0 bases from J; junction bases left unmatched: 8. The CDR3 totals 17 residues. Germline V lookup: CDR1 SGHNT, CDR2 YYREEE (reference sequence). Here the CDR3 DNA reads TGTGCCAGCAGCTTACCGGGACAGGGCGTTATGAACACTGAAGCTTTCTTT. Translation gives CASSLPGQGVMNTEAFF.

The chain recombines TRBV30 with TRBJ1-5; D is perhaps TRBD1 (5 bases). CDR3 length: 15 amino acids. Deletions cut 1 base from V and 5 bases from J, with 15 bases between. Germline lookup yields CDR1 GTSNPN and CDR2 SVGIG (reference sequence). CDR3 sequence reads: CAWSATGGAHQPQHF. Here the CDR3 DNA reads TGTGCCTGGAGTGCTACAGGAGGGGCTCATCAGCCCCAGCATTTT.

The genes are TRBV5-4 and TRBJ2-2; a possible D gene is TRBD2 (5 bases). V lost 1 base and J 7 bases, leaving 8 bases between the germline ends. Per the germline V gene, CDR1 is SGHNT and CDR2 is YYREEE (reference sequence). This CDR3 has 13 amino acids. The CDR3 DNA is TGTGCCAGCAGCTTGACGGAGGTCGGGGAGCTGTTTTTT. Its translation: CASSLTEVGELFF.

The rearrangement links TRBV27 to TRBJ2-1; D unclear. Germline V lookup: CDR1 MNHEY, CDR2 SMNVEV (reference sequence). CDR3 length: 13 residues. V dropped 5 bases and J dropped 9 bases, with 14 bases sitting between them. CDR3 DNA: TGTGCCAGCAGTCTAACAAGAAGTTTTGAGCAGTTCTTC. Translating gives CASSLTRSFEQFF.

A note on this clone: A far larger clone lies a single base away; this is likely a read error. The rearrangement joins TRBV28 to TRBJ1-1, with a tentative D call TRBD1 (5 bases). The CDR3 contains 15 residues. Germline lookup yields CDR1 MDHEN and CDR2 SYDVKM. The V end lost 2 bases, the J end lost 3 bases, and 13 bases lay between the germline ends. The CDR3 region has the DNA TGTGCCAGCAGTTTACGGGGGGGAGGGGACACTGAAGCTTTCTTT. Its protein is CASSLRGGGDTEAFF.

The chain recombines TRBV10-1 with TRBJ2-1, with D perhaps TRBD2 (6 bases). This CDR3 has 12 residues. Germline V CDR1 and CDR2: WNHNN, SYGVQD (reference sequence). V was clipped by 4 bases and J by 8 bases, with 9 bases between them. The CDR3 region has the DNA TGCGCCAGCAGTGGTGGGGAGGATGAGCAGTTCTTC. It specifies CASSGGEDEQFF.

This chain links TRBV6-5 with TRBJ1-2; D uncertain. The V and J ends lost 0 bases and 4 bases respectively, with 12 bases between them. The CDR3 length is 15 residues. The V gene's germline CDR1 is MNHEY and CDR2 SVGAGI. The CDR3 spells CASSYSGSRRYGYTF. The CDR3 nucleotides read TGTGCCAGCAGTTACTCCGGCAGTCGGCGCTATGGCTACACCTTC.

This clone was observed a few times. This chain links TRBV4-2 with TRBJ1-4, with 9 bases identical to TRBD1. The CDR3 loop spans 16 amino acids. Germline V gene sequence: CDR1 LGHNA, CDR2 YNFKEQ. V lost 1 base, J lost 8 bases, and 8 bases stayed unmatched. The CDR3 DNA reads TGTGCCAGCAGCCAAGCTACCCGACAGGGGGGAGAAAAACTGTTTTTT. It codes for CASSQATRQGGEKLFF.

The CDR3 loop reads CASASTWNEQFF. The CDR3 region has the DNA TGTGCCAGTGCCTCTACCTGGAATGAGCAGTTCTTC. The rearrangement uses TRBV19 and TRBJ2-1; D remains unclear. CDR3 length: 12 amino acids. Germline CDR1 is LNHDA and CDR2 is SQIVND (reference sequence). The germline V and J ends were trimmed by 8 bases and 7 bases, with 12 bases remaining between them.

The chain's CDR3 is CASSLASSGYTGELFF. For the CDR3, the DNA is TGCGCCAGCAGCTTGGCATCTAGCGGGTACACCGGGGAGCTGTTTTTT. V and J are TRBV5-1 and TRBJ2-2; 8 bases map to TRBD2. This CDR3 comprises 16 residues. Germline assignment: CDR1 SGHRS and CDR2 YFSETQ. J gave up 3 bases and V 0 bases, and 4 bases lay outside the gene matches.

The V gene is TRBV2, the J gene TRBJ2-3, with TRBD2 matching 9 bases. Unmatched junction bases numbered 7, after V lost 4 bases and J lost 2 bases. The germline V gene has CDR1 SNHLY and CDR2 FYNNEI. The length of the CDR3 is 16 residues. In DNA form, the CDR3 reads TGTGCCAGCAGTGGGTGGCTAGCGGGGACCACAGATACGCAGTATTTT. Its protein is CASSGWLAGTTDTQYF.

This rearrangement joins TRBV27 to TRBJ1-1; D gene ambiguous. The CDR3 loop spans 14 amino acids. CDR1 and CDR2 (germline): MNHEY, SMNVEV (reference sequence). Trimming removed 1 base from V and 1 base from J, with 7 bases in between. CDR3 coding DNA: TGTGCCAGCAGTTTATTGGGGTCGAACACTGAAGCTTTCTTT. It is translated as CASSLLGSNTEAFF.

In this sample, this clone turned up a few times. This chain joins TRBV4-1 and TRBJ1-5, with D possibly matching TRBD1 (5 bases). Trimming cost V 1 base and J 0 bases, with 7 bases left between them. Per germline, CDR1 MGHRA and CDR2 YSYEKL. There are 15 residues in the CDR3. CDR3 DNA sequence: TGCGCCAGCAGCCAAGGACAGAATAGCAATCAGCCCCAGCATTTT. It encodes CASSQGQNSNQPQHF.

The genes are TRBV29-1 and TRBJ2-5; 9 nucleotides agree with TRBD2. Germline CDR1 reads SQVTM; CDR2 reads ANQGSEA. The junction had 11 bases not matched to a gene; V was cut back by 8 bases and J by 4 bases. The CDR3 is made up of 14 amino acids. CDR3 nucleotides: TGCAGCTCATGGCTTGGCGGGAGGGGAGAGACCCAGTACTTC. Its translation: CSSWLGGRGETQYF.

About this clone itself: This sequence may be a read error, since a much larger clone differs from it by one base. The same CDR3 can be traced to other DNA sequences in this sample. The chain carries TRBV2 and TRBJ1-4, with D uncertain. Germline assignment: CDR1 SNHLY and CDR2 FYNNEI. This CDR3 is built from 11 residues. V was clipped by 2 bases and J by 6 bases, with 1 base between them. The CDR3 sequence: CASSEYEKLFF. For the CDR3, the DNA is TGTGCCAGCAGTGAATATGAAAAACTGTTTTTT. Full variable domain (missing parts from reference TRBV2 and TRBJ1-4): EPEVTQTPSHQVTQMGQEVILRCVPISNHLYFYWYRQILGQKVEFLVSFYNNEISEKSEIFDDQFSVERPDGSNFTLKIRSTKLEDSAMYFCASSEYEKLFFGSGTQLSVL.

This chain joins TRBV29-1 and TRBJ2-1, with 11 bases aligning to TRBD2. Unmatched junction bases numbered 7, after V lost 6 bases and J lost 6 bases. The CDR3 is 14 amino acids. CDR1 and CDR2 (germline): SQVTM, ANQGSEA. CDR3 residues: CSVTTSGRPNEQFF. The CDR3 DNA sequence: TGCAGCGTCACCACTAGCGGGAGACCCAATGAGCAGTTCTTC.

The chain has TRBV5-4 and TRBJ2-1; TRBD1 matches 10 bases. CDR1 is SGHNT and CDR2 is YYREEE in the germline V gene (reference sequence). The CDR3 loop spans 15 amino acids. Trimming took 3 bases from V and 14 from J; bases not matched to a gene: 14. For the CDR3, the DNA is TGTGCCAGCAGCTCCGACACCGGACAGGGGGTAAGAGAGTTCTTC. Its translation: CASSSDTGQGVREFF.

V usage is TRBV9 and J usage is TRBJ2-2; D is perhaps TRBD1 (6 bases). Germline V CDR1 and CDR2: SGDLS, YYNGEE. This CDR3 comprises 13 residues. V lost 3 bases, J lost 5 bases, and 8 bases lay in between. The CDR3 loop is CASSGTVTGELFF. CDR3 sequence (DNA): TGTGCCAGCAGCGGGACAGTTACCGGGGAGCTGTTTTTT.

The chain links TRBV4-2 to TRBJ2-1; 7 positions match TRBD1. This CDR3 spans 14 amino acids. V shed 1 base, J shed 5 bases, and the junction held 2 bases outside the gene matches. Germline V gives CDR1 LGHNA, CDR2 YNFKEQ. The CDR3 reads CASSQAGQNNEQFF. DNA of the CDR3: TGTGCCAGCAGCCAAGCGGGACAGAACAATGAGCAGTTCTTC.